These 4 T cell receptor beta chains were sequenced from one sample in a study of CD8 T cells in ankylosing spondylitis. TCRdb called the 5' RACE reads again in MiXCR, with one record for every CDR3 protein. The top ten hold approximately 31% of the sample, which has around 39,000 distinct CDR3 sequences, around an eighth seen once. Sequences were obtained from synovial fluid, either unsorted or a sorted T cell fraction (not recorded which). The receptors were sampled from a male donor with ankylosing spondylitis.

This sequence joins TRBV6-1 and TRBJ2-7; D not resolved. The V gene lost 7 bases and the J gene lost 2 bases, with 12 bases spanning the gap. Germline V gene sequence: CDR1 MNHNS, CDR2 SASEGT. CDR3 length: 13 amino acids. DNA of the CDR3: TGTGCCAGCATTTCCATGGACGCCTACGAGCAGTACTTC. Translating gives CASISMDAYEQYF.

The CDR3 loop is CSADPRGIYNEQFF. CDR3 bases: TGCAGTGCTGACCCCAGGGGGATCTACAATGAGCAGTTCTTC. The chain uses TRBV20-1 and TRBJ2-1, with 7 bases that match TRBD1. V lost 5 bases to trimming and J lost 3 bases; unmatched junction nucleotides: 7. The germline V gene encodes CDR1 DFQATT and CDR2 SNEGSKA (reference sequence). The CDR3 extends over 14 amino acids.

This clonotype has a count of ten or more. This chain connects TRBV20-1 to TRBJ2-7, with TRBD2 as a possible D gene (5 bases). The CDR3 length is 14 residues. Trimming stripped 3 bases from V and 3 bases from J, with 15 bases between. Germline loops: CDR1 DFQATT, CDR2 SNEGSKA (reference sequence). CDR3 nucleotides: TGCAGTGCTAGGTCGCCTAGCAGAGACTACGAGCAGTACTTC. It yields the protein CSARSPSRDYEQYF.

This clonotype has only a few counts. This rearrangement joins TRBV24-1 to TRBJ2-5; 7 positions agree with TRBD1. The ends lost 4 bases at V and 5 bases at J; junction bases unmatched: 9. Germline-derived CDR1 and CDR2 are KGHDR and SFDVKD. CDR3 length: 15 amino acids. This chain's CDR3 is CATSESTGSGETQYF. CDR3 nucleotides: TGTGCCACCAGTGAGTCGACAGGGTCGGGGGAGACCCAGTACTTC.